This T cell receptor beta chain emerged from a study of tumor-infiltrating lymphocytes in primary liver carcinoma. This clonotype showed up many times. The CDR3 runs 14 residues. The germline CDR1 and CDR2 sequences are WNHNN and SYGVQD (reference sequence). V shed 9 bases and J shed 0 bases, with 15 bases lying between them. Researchers drew blood RNA from unsorted whole blood and extracted germline DNA as well. With a constant-region primer, TCR beta cDNA was made from approximately 520 ng of total RNA. Three rounds of nested multiplex PCR with slightly modified ARM-PCR produced TCR beta libraries. With TRBV1-TRBV30 forward primers and a C-beta reverse primer, the first two PCR rounds were run for about 10 cycles each. TCRdb processed the multiplex PCR reads anew with MiXCR; each CDR3 protein has one entry. Seen here are fewer than 350,000 distinct CDR3 sequences, over 55% observed once, and the top ten hold approximately 9.4%.

This chain links TRBV10-1 with TRBJ2-7; weak D call: TRBD2 (5 bases). The receptor's source is a man between 35 and 55 years old with primary liver carcinoma and hepatitis B virus infection. The sample comprised peripheral blood. The CDR3 region is CARVKKDSSYEQYF. CDR3 nucleotides: TGCGCCAGAGTAAAGAAGGACTCCTCCTACGAGCAGTACTTC.